The 28 T cell receptor beta chains reported below all come from one sample, sequenced in a study of cytomegalovirus exposure and HLA in healthy donors. PCR amplification relied on 60 Vbeta primers (plus 13 Jbeta primers). Method: immunoSEQ multiplex PCR; TCRdb's copy keeps in-frame clones and lacks some. The sample yields around 150,000 clones, around nine tenths seen once. The sample was PBMCs. These receptors originate from a woman aged 25 to 39 in good health and CMV-seronegative.

The chain couples TRBV27 to TRBJ2-1; TRBD2 might be the D (6 bases). Trimming removed 8 bases from V and 2 bases from J, with 13 bases in between. The V gene's germline CDR1 is MNHEY and CDR2 SMNVEV (reference sequence). The length of the CDR3 is 14 residues. The CDR3 nucleotides are TGTGCCAGCCACACGGGGGAAACCTACAATGAGCAGTTCTTC. Protein product: CASHTGETYNEQFF.

This chain uses TRBV7-2 with TRBJ2-5; 15 bases are shared with TRBD2. The CDR3 runs to 19 residues. V shed 0 bases, J shed 7 bases, and the junction held 12 bases outside the gene matches. Per germline, CDR1 SGHTA and CDR2 FQGNSA. The CDR3: CASSLALGTSGGPVGTQYF. CDR3 DNA: TGTGCCAGCAGCTTAGCGCTTGGGACTAGCGGGGGGCCGGTTGGGACCCAGTACTTC. Combining the CDR3 with reference TRBV7-2 and TRBJ2-5 gives the whole variable domain GAGVSQSPSNKVTEKGKDVELRCDPISGHTALYWYRQSLGQGLEFLIYFQGNSAPDKSGLPSDRFSAERTGGSVSTLTIQRTQQEDSAVYLCASSLALGTSGGPVGTQYFGPGTRLLVL.

This sequence joins TRBV16 and TRBJ1-4, with 9 bases matching TRBD1. After removal of 7 bases from V and 5 bases from J, the junction contained 5 bases not matched to a gene. The CDR3 has 14 residues. Germline V gives CDR1 KGHSY, CDR2 FQNENV. The CDR3, as DNA: TGTGCCAGCAAAGGGGACAGGGTGAATGAAAAACTGTTTTTT. Residues: CASKGDRVNEKLFF. Drawing the rest from reference TRBV16 and TRBJ1-4, the complete variable domain is GEEVAQTPKHLVRGEGQKAKLYCAPIKGHSYVFWYQQVLKNEFKFLISFQNENVFDETGMPKERFSAKCLPNSPCSLEIQATKLEDSAVYFCASKGDRVNEKLFFGSGTQLSVL.

A single count supports this clone. CDR3 protein: CASRRDRGNQPQHF. In nucleotides, the CDR3 is TGTGCCAGCAGGAGGGACAGGGGAAATCAGCCCCAGCATTTT. The chain joins TRBV6-5 to TRBJ1-5; 10 positions agree with TRBD1. Germline trimming cut 6 bases from V and 4 bases from J; bases unmatched to any gene: 3. CDR3 size: 14 residues. CDR1 MNHEY and CDR2 SVGAGI come from the germline V gene.

The genes are TRBV5-8 and TRBJ1-5; 8 nucleotides line up with TRBD1. The CDR3 runs to 16 residues. After removal of 4 bases from V and 3 bases from J, the junction contained 9 bases not matched to a gene. From germline, CDR1 is SGHTS and CDR2 YDEGEE. Here the CDR3 reads CASSQGQVAYNQPQHF. The CDR3, as DNA: TGTGCCAGCAGCCAGGGACAGGTTGCCTACAATCAGCCCCAGCATTTT.

This clone was seen a few times. The chain recombines TRBV27 with TRBJ1-4, with 9 bases identical to TRBD1. The V gene's germline CDR1 is MNHEY and CDR2 SMNVEV (reference sequence). The V and J ends lost 5 bases and 6 bases, in that order; junction bases with no gene match: 10. CDR3 length equals 16 residues. The DNA for the CDR3 is TGTGCCAGCAGTCTAAATAACAGGGGGCTGGATGAAAAACTGTTTTTT. This gives the protein CASSLNNRGLDEKLFF.

Note on this clone: The same CDR3 can be traced to other DNA sequences in this sample. This sequence joins TRBV7-9 and TRBJ2-5; 9 nucleotides agree with TRBD1. Germline V gene lookup returns CDR1 SEHNR and CDR2 FQNEAQ (reference sequence). This CDR3 contains 15 residues. V trimming: 3 bases; J trimming: 4 bases; junction bases outside the gene matches: 6. The CDR3 DNA is TGTGCCAGCAGCTTCCCGGGACAGGGAGGAGAGACCCAGTACTTC. Translation gives CASSFPGQGGETQYF.

The V call is TRBV14, the J call TRBJ2-1; 11 bases are shared with TRBD2. V dropped 3 bases and J dropped 4; count of bases not matched to a gene: 14. Germline CDR1 reads SGHDN; CDR2 reads FVKESK. The CDR3 contains 19 residues. The CDR3 sequence: CASSHLIKAGLAVYNEQFF. The DNA for the CDR3 is TGTGCCAGCAGCCATCTAATAAAAGCGGGACTAGCGGTTTACAATGAGCAGTTCTTC.

This clone was found a few times. The CDR3 DNA is TGTGCCAGCAGCCAAGAGGGGGACTCTTTTAATGAGCAGTTCTTC. This codes for CASSQEGDSFNEQFF. The genes are TRBV4-2 and TRBJ2-1, with a weak D call TRBD2 (6 bases). CDR1 and CDR2 (germline): LGHNA, YNFKEQ. This CDR3 has 15 residues. V lost 0 bases to trimming and J lost 7 bases, with 13 bases between them.

The CDR3 spells CASSVTTGTGVMDQPQHF. The CDR3 coding sequence is TGTGCCAGCAGCGTCACCACGGGGACAGGGGTTATGGATCAGCCCCAGCATTTT. The V gene is TRBV2, the J gene TRBJ1-5, with 10 bases aligning to TRBD1. Unmatched junction bases numbered 16, after V lost 6 bases and J lost 5 bases. This CDR3 comprises 18 residues. CDR1 is SNHLY, CDR2 FYNNEI, per germline.

J is TRBJ2-7 and V is TRBV10-3; 11 nucleotides agree with TRBD2. The V gene end was trimmed by 7 bases and the J gene end by 1 base; junction bases not matched to a gene: 9. This CDR3 has 16 amino acids. Looked up from germline, CDR1 is ENHRY and CDR2 is SYGVKD. Here the CDR3 reads CAIMATSGKGSYEQYF. The CDR3 coding sequence is TGTGCCATCATGGCGACTAGCGGGAAGGGTTCCTACGAGCAGTACTTC.

The chain has TRBV4-1 and TRBJ1-4, with 9 nucleotides matching TRBD1. The CDR3 covers 17 residues. Germline V gene lookup returns CDR1 MGHRA and CDR2 YSYEKL. Losses at the gene ends were 1 base for V and 8 bases for J; bases not matched to a gene: 11. CDR3 sequence reads: CASSQAAWGQGEEKLFF. For the CDR3, the DNA is TGCGCCAGCAGCCAAGCCGCCTGGGGACAGGGTGAGGAAAAACTGTTTTTT.

The chain combines TRBV7-2 with TRBJ2-3; D gene unclear. The CDR3 length is 13 residues. The V gene lost 2 bases and the J gene lost 4 bases, with 7 bases spanning the gap. Germline CDR1 reads SGHTA; CDR2 reads FQGNSA. CDR3 region: CASSLSNADTQYF. In DNA form, the CDR3 reads TGTGCCAGCAGCTTATCTAACGCAGATACGCAGTATTTT.

V is TRBV27 and J is TRBJ2-7, with TRBD2 matching over 9 bases. V lost 1 base to trimming and J lost 7 bases; unmatched junction nucleotides: 5. The CDR3 contains 14 residues. Germline loops: CDR1 MNHEY, CDR2 SMNVEV (reference sequence). This CDR3 is CASSLYEREEEQYF. The CDR3 nucleotides read TGTGCCAGCAGTTTATACGAGCGGGAGGAGGAGCAGTACTTC.

The chain recombines TRBV19 with TRBJ2-7, with D perhaps matching TRBD1 (6 bases). Per germline, CDR1 LNHDA and CDR2 SQIVND (reference sequence). Trimming stripped 4 bases from V and 5 bases from J, with 12 bases between. The CDR3 sequence is 13 residues long. The CDR3 DNA is TGTGCCAGTAGTAGCGCAGGGGCAGACGAGCAGTACTTC. Translation: CASSSAGADEQYF.

This clone has a single count. The chain is built from TRBV2 and TRBJ2-7; D is unclear. V was shortened by 8 bases and J by 4 bases, with 12 bases between the two germline ends. CDR1 and CDR2 from the germline V gene are SNHLY and FYNNEI. This CDR3 is built from 12 residues. The CDR3 here is CASQQLEYEQYF. The CDR3 DNA sequence: TGTGCCAGCCAGCAGTTGGAGTACGAGCAGTACTTC.

The chain combines TRBV6-5 with TRBJ2-3, with 7 bases lining up with TRBD2. With V trimmed by 2 bases and J by 9 bases, 11 bases remained unmatched. CDR1 and CDR2 from the germline V gene are MNHEY and SVGAGI. This CDR3 contains 15 residues. The CDR3 coding sequence is TGTGCCAGCAGTTACCCAACACTTTGGGAGGGCACGCAGTATTTT. Protein sequence: CASSYPTLWEGTQYF.

The sample holds a few counts of this clone. J is TRBJ2-3 and V is TRBV5-1; TRBD2 might be the D (5 bases). Germline-derived CDR1 and CDR2 are SGHRS and YFSETQ. The CDR3 runs to 15 residues. Trimming left V 4 bases short and J 4 bases short, with 16 bases between. Here the CDR3 reads CASSVGIKEPDTQYF. DNA of the CDR3: TGCGCCAGCAGCGTCGGGATCAAGGAACCAGATACGCAGTATTTT.

This chain links TRBV15 with TRBJ2-7; TRBD1 aligns across 8 bases. Germline assignment: CDR1 LNHNV and CDR2 YYDKDF (reference sequence). This CDR3 has 16 amino acids. Trimming took 2 bases from V and 5 from J; bases not matched to a gene: 11. The chain's CDR3 is CATSRTPGTGGHEQYF. DNA for the CDR3: TGTGCCACCAGCAGAACCCCCGGGACAGGAGGGCACGAGCAGTACTTC.

The J gene is TRBJ1-2, the V gene TRBV5-6, with 10 nucleotides matching TRBD1. CDR3 length: 14 residues. The V gene end was trimmed by 4 bases and the J gene end by 3 bases; junction bases not matched to a gene: 3. Germline CDR1 reads SGHDT; CDR2 reads YYEEEE. DNA of the CDR3: TGTGCCAGCAGCAAGACAGGGGGCGACTATGGCTACACCTTC. Its protein product is CASSKTGGDYGYTF.

This chain links TRBV7-8 with TRBJ2-7, with 9 bases that match TRBD1. V trimming: 4 bases; J trimming: 9 bases; junction bases outside the gene matches: 4. This CDR3 region has 12 residues. Germline V gene data show CDR1 as SGHVS and CDR2 as FQNEAQ. The CDR3 DNA reads as TGTGCCAGCAGCTCCACAGGGGGCACGCAGTACTTC. Translation: CASSSTGGTQYF.

Points on this clone: A junction end diverges from the germline sequence, so it may reflect a read error. The chain links TRBV9 to TRBJ1-2; D is perhaps TRBD1 (6 bases). This CDR3 spans 14 amino acids. CDR1 and CDR2 from the germline V gene are SGDLS and YYNGEE. The CDR3 loop reads CASTVTGGEYGYTF. For the CDR3, the DNA is TGTGCCAGCACCGTAACGGGGGGCGAATACGGCTACACCTTC.

The genes are TRBV7-6 and TRBJ1-4, with a tentative D call TRBD1 (6 bases). Trimming took off 5 bases at V and 6 bases at J, with 25 bases between the two ends. From germline, CDR1 is SGHVS and CDR2 FNYEAQ. CDR3 length: 18 residues. The CDR3 DNA reads TGTGCCAGCAGCCCCCAGGGGACAAGCTTTCGGTCGGATGAAAAACTGTTTTTT. This gives the protein CASSPQGTSFRSDEKLFF.

CDR3 sequence: CASQGQGNYGYTF. The CDR3 DNA reads as TGTGCCAGTCAAGGACAGGGGAACTATGGCTACACCTTC. V gene TRBV19 combines with J gene TRBJ1-2; 9 bases agree with TRBD1. Germline V gene lookup returns CDR1 LNHDA and CDR2 SQIVND (reference sequence). This CDR3 has 13 residues. V shed 8 bases, J shed 2 bases, and the junction held 3 bases outside the gene matches.

The chain is built from TRBV5-6 and TRBJ2-2; a possible D gene is TRBD2 (5 bases). The CDR3 has 17 amino acids. Germline CDR1 is SGHDT and CDR2 is YYEEEE. The V and J ends lost 4 bases and 0 bases respectively, with 16 bases between them. CDR3 residues: CASSHRPFSANTGELFF. DNA of the CDR3: TGTGCCAGCAGCCACCGTCCCTTTAGCGCGAACACCGGGGAGCTGTTTTTT.

The chain joins TRBV5-1 to TRBJ2-5; TRBD2 matches 9 bases. Germline V lookup: CDR1 SGHRS, CDR2 YFSETQ. The trim removed 0 bases at V and 5 bases at J, leaving 5 bases unmatched. The CDR3 has 15 residues. CDR3 region: CASSLDASGEETQYF. CDR3 coding DNA: TGCGCCAGCAGCTTGGACGCTAGCGGGGAGGAGACCCAGTACTTC.

V is TRBV2 and J is TRBJ2-1, with D perhaps matching TRBD1 (5 bases). The CDR3 has 19 amino acids. Germline CDR1 reads SNHLY; CDR2 reads FYNNEI. V dropped 0 bases and J dropped 1 base, with 19 bases sitting between them. The DNA for the CDR3 is TGTGCCAGCAGTGAAGCGGATCAGGGTAATAAGTGGTCCTACAATGAGCAGTTCTTC. This encodes CASSEADQGNKWSYNEQFF. Full variable domain (outside the CDR3, taken from reference TRBV2 and TRBJ2-1): EPEVTQTPSHQVTQMGQEVILRCVPISNHLYFYWYRQILGQKVEFLVSFYNNEISEKSEIFDDQFSVERPDGSNFTLKIRSTKLEDSAMYFCASSEADQGNKWSYNEQFFGPGTRLTVL.

This chain connects TRBV4-1 to TRBJ1-1; TRBD1 matches at 7 bases. CDR3 length: 17 residues. V shed 1 base and J 2 bases; nucleotides not matched to a gene: 10. From germline, CDR1 is MGHRA and CDR2 YSYEKL. The CDR3 coding sequence is TGCGCCAGCAGCCAAGTACCCATTGGAGGGGGCAACACTGAAGCTTTCTTT. It is translated as CASSQVPIGGGNTEAFF.